The 10 T cell receptor beta chains reported below all come from one sample, sequenced in a study of vaccination and CD4 T cells after COVID-19. What these receptors recognize is not known. An Oncomine TCR Beta short-read assay was used to sequence the DNA from cultured CD4+ T cells. One entry per CDR3 protein, called by TCRdb with MiXCR from the PCR reads. Seen here are 5,000 to 7,500 distinct CDR3 sequences, around 47% observed once, and the top ten hold 35% to 40%. Treatment specified: roughly nine-day PBMC culture with coronavirus spike peptide pools or control peptides (ViraFEST assay). It was before the COVID-19 pandemic (2011-2018) that the unexposed donor's CD4+ T cells were collected. The sequencing sample was made of CD4+ T cells from blood, cultured in vitro. These receptors all stem from a human donor in good health.

J is TRBJ2-5 and V is TRBV7-2; D is possibly TRBD2 (6 bases). CDR3 length: 15 amino acids. V was shortened by 7 bases and J by 1 base, with 16 bases between the two germline ends. The germline gives CDR1 SGHTA, CDR2 FQGNSA. The chain's CDR3 is CASTLSPGLQETQYF. In DNA form, the CDR3 reads TGTGCCAGCACCCTCAGTCCGGGACTCCAAGAGACCCAGTACTTC.

This clonotype was detected once. This chain joins TRBV19 and TRBJ1-1, with D possibly being TRBD1 (5 bases). The V and J ends lost 3 bases and 0 bases respectively, with 11 bases between them. The CDR3 spans 15 residues. Germline V gives CDR1 LNHDA, CDR2 SQIVND (reference sequence). CDR3 amino acids: CASSMEGGVNTEAFF. The CDR3 bases are TGTGCCAGTAGTATGGAGGGAGGGGTGAACACTGAAGCTTTCTTT.

This clonotype was recorded only once. The rearrangement uses TRBV6-2 or TRBV6-3 and TRBJ2-7; D unresolved. This CDR3 has 13 amino acids. V was shortened by 7 bases and J by 7 bases, with 17 bases between the two germline ends. CDR1 and CDR2 (germline): MNHEY, SVGEGT. The CDR3: CASIPTGAGEQYF. In nucleotides, the CDR3 is TGTGCCAGCATCCCGACTGGCGCCGGGGAGCAGTACTTC.

The chain employs TRBV28 and TRBJ1-2, with 9 bases fitting TRBD1. The CDR3 sequence is 16 residues long. J gave up 0 bases and V 5 bases, and 7 bases lay outside the gene matches. Per germline, CDR1 MDHEN and CDR2 SYDVKM. The CDR3 region is CASSTTGTGTNYGYTF. The DNA of the CDR3 is TGTGCCAGCAGTACGACCGGGACAGGGACTAACTATGGCTACACCTTC.

The chain couples TRBV27 to TRBJ1-2; D remains unclear. From germline, CDR1 is MNHEY and CDR2 SMNVEV (reference sequence). The CDR3 covers 14 residues. V was cut by 5 bases and J by 8 bases, with 18 bases left in between. The CDR3 DNA reads as TGTGCCAGCAGTGACACCAGGATATCCGGGGGCTACACCTTC. Translated: CASSDTRISGGYTF.

The gene calls are TRBV7-2 and TRBJ2-5; 9 nucleotides line up with TRBD2. V lost 4 bases, J lost 0 bases, and 9 bases stayed unmatched. CDR1 and CDR2 (germline): SGHTA, FQGNSA. This CDR3 contains 17 residues. CDR3 sequence reads: CASSSMGGRGNQETQYF. CDR3 bases: TGTGCCAGCAGCTCAATGGGCGGGAGGGGTAACCAAGAGACCCAGTACTTC.

The gene calls are TRBV24-1 and TRBJ1-1; 9 nucleotides line up with TRBD1. J gave up 10 bases and V 7 bases, and 12 bases lay outside the gene matches. This CDR3 has 14 residues. CDR1 and CDR2 (germline): KGHDR, SFDVKD. The CDR3 sequence: CATSDGQGSFGAFF. CDR3 nucleotides: TGTGCCACCAGCGACGGACAGGGGAGTTTTGGAGCTTTCTTT.

This clonotype was detected a few times. The V and J genes are TRBV20-1 and TRBJ1-1; TRBD1 aligns across 9 bases. This CDR3 has 13 amino acids. Germline V gene lookup returns CDR1 DFQATT and CDR2 SNEGSKA (reference sequence). V was pared by 5 bases and J by 1 base, with 2 bases of the junction left unmatched. The CDR3 loop reads CSAGQGQNTEAFF. In DNA form, the CDR3 reads TGCAGTGCTGGACAGGGGCAGAACACTGAAGCTTTCTTT.

This chain connects TRBV6-4 to TRBJ1-6, with D unresolved. The length of the CDR3 is 18 residues. Germline V gives CDR1 MRHNA, CDR2 SNTAGT. V lost 4 bases and J lost 7, with 23 bases in between. CDR3 in DNA: TGTGCCAGCAGTGGGGGTCAGGTGAGAATTAAGATAAATTCACCCCTCCACTTT. Its protein is CASSGGQVRIKINSPLHF.

The genes are TRBV15 and TRBJ1-2; 8 nucleotides agree with TRBD1. The V gene's germline CDR1 is LNHNV and CDR2 YYDKDF (reference sequence). The trim removed 3 bases at V and 4 bases at J, leaving 1 base unmatched. This CDR3 has 13 residues. CDR3 in DNA: TGTGCCACCAGCAGGACAGGGGTCTATGGCTACACCTTC. Residues: CATSRTGVYGYTF.